This T cell receptor (beta chain) was sequenced during a study of post-analysis software for immune sequencing data. Background on the study: Relapsing-remitting, secondary progressive and progressive-relapsing multiple sclerosis courses were included. Regarding the study as a whole: Normalized Chao1 diversity was significantly reduced in patients versus controls. The F measure placed samples prepared in the same batch into strongly shared clusters. Higher frequency in patients than in controls was seen for about 5 TRBV segments, with TRBV5-6, TRBV5-1 and TRBV20-1 among them.

CDR1 and CDR2 (germline): SQVTM, ANQGSEA. V was trimmed by 1 base and J by 1 base, leaving 10 bases between them. CDR3 size: 14 residues. In regard to this clonotype: No antigen is known for it.

The authors incorporated unique molecular identifiers into the TCR beta cDNA libraries. Between about 1 and 11 million T cells gave rise to some 490,000 cDNA molecules. MiXCR, applied by TCRdb to the PCR reads, yields one record per CDR3 protein. The repertoire has over 700,000 distinct CDR3 sequences, 25% to 30% of them found once; the top ten carry 0.5% to 0.6%. The chain uses TRBV29-1 and TRBJ2-5; D is possibly TRBD2 (6 bases). This TCR was sampled from a girl aged 10 to 17 with multiple sclerosis. Source material: blood. For the CDR3, the DNA is TGCAGCGTTGAAGGTTCGGGACTCCAAGAGACCCAGTACTTC. Encoded protein: CSVEGSGLQETQYF.